This T cell receptor (beta chain) was captured in a study of a mutant IDH1 vaccine in newly diagnosed glioma. In the case of this clone: The antigen is undetermined.

Study-wide findings and caveats: Any relationship between pseudoprogression and changes in top peripheral T cell clonotypes seemed absent.

Libraries were prepared by immunoSEQ multiplex PCR; TCRdb keeps only in-frame clonotypes and omits some of them. The table has tens of thousands of clones, 75% to 90% seen once. The V end was cut by 6 bases, the J end by 0 bases, with 12 bases between. The germline gives CDR1 SGHNT, CDR2 YYREEE (reference sequence). This CDR3 spans 14 amino acids. The sample's time point: week 47, end of study. Vaccine doses each comprised 300 ug of mutant IDH1 20-mer peptide, with topical imiquimod. This clonotype was sampled from a man aged 25-45 years with glioma. The chain uses TRBV5-4 and TRBJ1-1; maybe TRBD1 (5 bases). The sequenced sample was PBMCs, obtained from a glioma patient whose treatment included an IDH1 peptide vaccine. This CDR3 reads CASNTGRLNTEAFF. CDR3 nucleotide sequence: TGTGCCAGCAATACGGGACGCTTGAACACTGAAGCTTTCTTT.